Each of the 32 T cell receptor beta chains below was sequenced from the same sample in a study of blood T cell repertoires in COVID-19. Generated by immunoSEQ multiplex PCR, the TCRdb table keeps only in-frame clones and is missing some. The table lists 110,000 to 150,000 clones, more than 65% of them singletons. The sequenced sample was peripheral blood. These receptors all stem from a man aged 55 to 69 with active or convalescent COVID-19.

Written as DNA, the CDR3 is TGTGCCAGCAGTTACTCGAAAGCGGGGGACGAGACCCAGTACTTC. Translated: CASSYSKAGDETQYF. This chain links TRBV6-6 with TRBJ2-5, with TRBD2 identical over 8 bases. The J segment lost 5 bases and the V segment lost 0 bases, leaving 5 bases of the junction unmatched. The CDR3 is 15 residues long. CDR1 is MNHNY and CDR2 is SVGAGI in the germline V gene (reference sequence).

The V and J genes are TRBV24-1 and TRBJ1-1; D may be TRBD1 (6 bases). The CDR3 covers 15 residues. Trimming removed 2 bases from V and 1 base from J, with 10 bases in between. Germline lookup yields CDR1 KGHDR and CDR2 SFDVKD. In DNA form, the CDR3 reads TGTGCCACCAGTGATTCCCGACAGGCGAACACTGAAGCTTTCTTT. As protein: CATSDSRQANTEAFF.

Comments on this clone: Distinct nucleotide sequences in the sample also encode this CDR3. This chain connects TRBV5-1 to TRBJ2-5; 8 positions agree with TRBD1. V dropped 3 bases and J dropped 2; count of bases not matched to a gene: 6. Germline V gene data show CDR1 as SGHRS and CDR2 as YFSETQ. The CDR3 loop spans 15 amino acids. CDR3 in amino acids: CASSSGQGGQETQYF. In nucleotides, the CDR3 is TGCGCCAGCAGCTCAGGACAGGGAGGTCAAGAGACCCAGTACTTC.

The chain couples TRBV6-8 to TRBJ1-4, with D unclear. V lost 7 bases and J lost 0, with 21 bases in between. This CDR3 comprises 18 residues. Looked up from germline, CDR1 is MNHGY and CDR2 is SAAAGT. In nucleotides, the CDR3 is TGTGCCAGCATCCCGGGATCTGGAGGGCTTGCAACTAATGAAAAACTGTTTTTT. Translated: CASIPGSGGLATNEKLFF.

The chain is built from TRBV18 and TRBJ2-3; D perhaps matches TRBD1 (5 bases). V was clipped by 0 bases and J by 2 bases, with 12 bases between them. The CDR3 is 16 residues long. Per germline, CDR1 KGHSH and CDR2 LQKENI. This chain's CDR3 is CASSPPRKGYTDTQYF. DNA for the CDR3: TGTGCCAGCTCACCACCGAGAAAGGGGTACACAGATACGCAGTATTTT.

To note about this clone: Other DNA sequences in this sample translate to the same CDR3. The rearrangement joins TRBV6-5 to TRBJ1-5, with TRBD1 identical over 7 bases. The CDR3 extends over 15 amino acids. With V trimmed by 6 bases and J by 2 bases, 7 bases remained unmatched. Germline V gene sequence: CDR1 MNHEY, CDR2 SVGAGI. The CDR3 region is CASSPDRAGNQPQHF. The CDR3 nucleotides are TGTGCCAGCAGCCCCGACAGGGCGGGCAATCAGCCCCAGCATTTT.

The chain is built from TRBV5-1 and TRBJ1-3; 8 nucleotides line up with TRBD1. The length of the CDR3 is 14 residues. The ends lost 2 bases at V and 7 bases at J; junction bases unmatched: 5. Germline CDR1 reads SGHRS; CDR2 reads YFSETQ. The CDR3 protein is CASSLVAGGNTIYF. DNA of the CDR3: TGCGCCAGCAGCTTAGTGGCAGGGGGCAACACCATATATTTT.

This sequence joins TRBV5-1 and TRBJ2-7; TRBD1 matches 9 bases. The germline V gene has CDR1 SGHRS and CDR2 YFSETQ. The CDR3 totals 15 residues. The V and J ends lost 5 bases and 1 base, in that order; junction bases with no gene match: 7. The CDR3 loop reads CASRRGQGKSYEQYF. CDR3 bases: TGCGCCAGCAGGAGGGGACAGGGAAAATCCTACGAGCAGTACTTC.

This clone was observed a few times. Written as DNA, the CDR3 is TGTGCCAGCAGCCACCCGGACAGCGGAGAAAAACTGTTTTTT. Its protein product is CASSHPDSGEKLFF. The chain couples TRBV11-3 to TRBJ1-4; a weak D match, TRBD1 (6 bases). Germline assignment: CDR1 SGHNT and CDR2 YENEEA. The ends were cut back, 5 bases at V and 8 bases at J, with 15 bases in the middle. This CDR3 has 14 amino acids.

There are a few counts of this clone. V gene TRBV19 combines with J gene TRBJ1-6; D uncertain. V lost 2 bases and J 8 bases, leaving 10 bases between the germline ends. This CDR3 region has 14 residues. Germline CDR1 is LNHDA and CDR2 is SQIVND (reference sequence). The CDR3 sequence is CASSINGRDSPLHF. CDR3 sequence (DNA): TGTGCCAGTAGTATAAATGGGAGGGATTCACCCCTCCACTTT.

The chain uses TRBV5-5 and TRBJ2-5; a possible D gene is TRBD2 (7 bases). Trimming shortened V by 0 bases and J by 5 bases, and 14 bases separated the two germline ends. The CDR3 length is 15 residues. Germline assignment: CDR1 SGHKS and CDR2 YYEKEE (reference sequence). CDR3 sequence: CASSLGGGGSETQYF. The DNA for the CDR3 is TGTGCCAGCAGCTTGGGGGGCGGGGGCTCGGAGACCCAGTACTTC.

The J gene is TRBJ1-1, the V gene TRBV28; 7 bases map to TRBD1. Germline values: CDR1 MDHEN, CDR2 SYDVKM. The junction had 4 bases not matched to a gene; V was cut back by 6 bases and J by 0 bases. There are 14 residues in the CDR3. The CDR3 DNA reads TGTGCCAGCAGGGGGGGACAGATGAACACTGAAGCTTTCTTT. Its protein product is CASRGGQMNTEAFF.

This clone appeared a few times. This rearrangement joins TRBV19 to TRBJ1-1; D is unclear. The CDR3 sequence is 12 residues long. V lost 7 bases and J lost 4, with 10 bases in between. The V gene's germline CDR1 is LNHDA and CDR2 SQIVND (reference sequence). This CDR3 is CASKGGGTEAFF. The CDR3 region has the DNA TGTGCCAGTAAAGGCGGCGGCACTGAAGCTTTCTTT.

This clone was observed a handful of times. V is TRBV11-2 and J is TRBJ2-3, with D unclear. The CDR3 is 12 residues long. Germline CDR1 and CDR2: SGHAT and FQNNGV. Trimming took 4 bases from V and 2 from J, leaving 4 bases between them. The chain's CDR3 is CASSYSTDTQYF. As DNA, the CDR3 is TGTGCCAGCAGCTACTCCACAGATACGCAGTATTTT.

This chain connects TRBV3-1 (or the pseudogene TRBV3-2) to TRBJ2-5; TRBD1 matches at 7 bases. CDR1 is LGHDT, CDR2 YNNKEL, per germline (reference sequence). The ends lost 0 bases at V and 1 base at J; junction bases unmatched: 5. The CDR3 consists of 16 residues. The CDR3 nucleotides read TGTGCCAGCAGCCAAGATCGGTACAGGGGCCAAGAGACCCAGTACTTC. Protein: CASSQDRYRGQETQYF.

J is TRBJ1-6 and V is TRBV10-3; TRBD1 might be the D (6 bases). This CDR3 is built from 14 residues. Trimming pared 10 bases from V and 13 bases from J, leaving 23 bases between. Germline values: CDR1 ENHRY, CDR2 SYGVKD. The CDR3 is CATRPEDSFSPLHF. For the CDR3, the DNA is TGTGCCACCCGACCCGAGGACAGCTTTTCCCCCCTCCACTTT.

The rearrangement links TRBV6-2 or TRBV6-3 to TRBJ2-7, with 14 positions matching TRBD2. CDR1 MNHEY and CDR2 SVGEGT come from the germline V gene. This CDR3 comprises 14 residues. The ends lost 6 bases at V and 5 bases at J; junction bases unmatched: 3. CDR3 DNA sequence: TGTGCCAGCAGCTGGACTAGCGGGGGGCACGAGCAGTACGTC. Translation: CASSWTSGGHEQYV.

CDR3 sequence (DNA): TGTGCCAGCAGGAATCAGGGTATTATTAATGAAAAACTGTTTTTT. This encodes CASRNQGIINEKLFF. The genes are TRBV6-6 and TRBJ1-4; a possible D gene is TRBD1 (5 bases). V lost 6 bases to trimming and J lost 4 bases, with 15 bases between them. CDR3 length: 15 residues. Germline V gene sequence: CDR1 MNHNY, CDR2 SVGAGI (reference sequence).

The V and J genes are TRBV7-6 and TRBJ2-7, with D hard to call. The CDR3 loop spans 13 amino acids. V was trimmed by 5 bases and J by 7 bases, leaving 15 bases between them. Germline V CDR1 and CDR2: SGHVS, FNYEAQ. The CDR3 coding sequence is TGTGCCAGCAGCCGAGGCACCGAGAGGGAGCAGTACTTC. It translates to CASSRGTEREQYF.

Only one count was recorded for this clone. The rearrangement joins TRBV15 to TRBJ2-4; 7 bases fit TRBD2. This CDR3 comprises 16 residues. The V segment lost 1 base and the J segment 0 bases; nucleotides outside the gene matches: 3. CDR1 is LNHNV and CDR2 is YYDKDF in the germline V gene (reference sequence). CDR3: CATSRVVAGAKNIQYF. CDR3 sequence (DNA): TGTGCCACCAGCAGAGTAGTAGCGGGAGCCAAAAACATTCAGTACTTC.

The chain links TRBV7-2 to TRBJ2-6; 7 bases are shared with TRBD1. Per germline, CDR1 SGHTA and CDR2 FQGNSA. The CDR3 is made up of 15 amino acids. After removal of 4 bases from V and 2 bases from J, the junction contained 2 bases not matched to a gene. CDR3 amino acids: CASSSQGTGANVLTF. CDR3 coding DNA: TGTGCCAGCAGCTCACAGGGGACTGGGGCCAACGTCCTGACTTTC. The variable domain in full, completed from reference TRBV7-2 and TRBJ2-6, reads GAGVSQSPSNKVTEKGKDVELRCDPISGHTALYWYRQSLGQGLEFLIYFQGNSAPDKSGLPSDRFSAERTGGSVSTLTIQRTQQEDSAVYLCASSSQGTGANVLTFGAGSRLTVL.

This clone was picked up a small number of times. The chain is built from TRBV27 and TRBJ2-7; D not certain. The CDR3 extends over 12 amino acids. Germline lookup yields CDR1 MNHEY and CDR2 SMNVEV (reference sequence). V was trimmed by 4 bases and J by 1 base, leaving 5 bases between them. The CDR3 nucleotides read TGTGCCAGCAGTTCCTATTCCTACGAGCAGTACTTC. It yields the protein CASSSYSYEQYF.

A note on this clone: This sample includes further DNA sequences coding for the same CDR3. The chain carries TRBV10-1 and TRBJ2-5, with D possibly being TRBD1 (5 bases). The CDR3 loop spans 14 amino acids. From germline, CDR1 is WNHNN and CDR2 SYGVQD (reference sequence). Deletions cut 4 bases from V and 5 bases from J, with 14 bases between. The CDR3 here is CASSGTGRRETQYF. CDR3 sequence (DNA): TGCGCCAGCAGTGGAACAGGCCGCAGGGAGACCCAGTACTTC.

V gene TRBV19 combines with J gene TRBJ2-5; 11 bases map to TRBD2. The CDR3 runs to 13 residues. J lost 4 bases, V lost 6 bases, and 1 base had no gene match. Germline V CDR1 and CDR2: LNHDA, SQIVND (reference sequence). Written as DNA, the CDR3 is TGTGCCAGTAGCCTAGCGGGAGGAGAGACCCAGTACTTC. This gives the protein CASSLAGGETQYF.

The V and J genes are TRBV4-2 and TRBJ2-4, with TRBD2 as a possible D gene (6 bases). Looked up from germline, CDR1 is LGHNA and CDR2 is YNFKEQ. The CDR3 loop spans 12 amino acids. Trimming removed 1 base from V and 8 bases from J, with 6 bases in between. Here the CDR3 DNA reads TGTGCCAGCAGCCAAGGGGGGGACATTCAGTACTTC. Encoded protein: CASSQGGDIQYF.

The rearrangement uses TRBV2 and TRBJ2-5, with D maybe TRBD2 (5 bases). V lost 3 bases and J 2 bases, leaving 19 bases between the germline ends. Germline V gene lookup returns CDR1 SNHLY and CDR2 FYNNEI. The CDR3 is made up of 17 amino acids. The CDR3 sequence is CASSDYSAQEGQETQYF. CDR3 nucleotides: TGTGCCAGCAGTGACTATTCAGCGCAAGAGGGTCAAGAGACCCAGTACTTC.

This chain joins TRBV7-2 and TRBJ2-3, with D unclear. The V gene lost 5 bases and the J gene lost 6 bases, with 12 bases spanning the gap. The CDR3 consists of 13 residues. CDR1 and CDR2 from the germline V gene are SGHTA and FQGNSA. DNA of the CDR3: TGTGCCAGCAGCCGTGGCGGTAGTGATACGCAGTATTTT. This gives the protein CASSRGGSDTQYF.

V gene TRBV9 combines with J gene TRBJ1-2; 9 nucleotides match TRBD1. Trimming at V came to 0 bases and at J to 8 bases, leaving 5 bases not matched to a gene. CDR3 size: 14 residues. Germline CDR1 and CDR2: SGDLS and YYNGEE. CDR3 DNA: TGTGCCAGCAGCGTAGGGACAGGGGCGGGCGGCTACACCTTC. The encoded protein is CASSVGTGAGGYTF. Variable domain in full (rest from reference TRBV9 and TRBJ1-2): DSGVTQTPKHLITATGQRVTLRCSPRSGDLSVYWYQQSLDQGLQFLIQYYNGEERAKGNILERFSAQQFPDLHSELNLSSLELGDSALYFCASSVGTGAGGYTFGSGTRLTVV.

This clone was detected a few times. CDR3 residues: CASREGEYGNQPQHF. DNA for the CDR3: TGTGCCAGCAGAGAGGGGGAATACGGCAATCAGCCCCAGCATTTT. The chain uses TRBV7-8 and TRBJ1-5, with D tentatively TRBD1 (6 bases). This CDR3 is 15 amino acids long. V was clipped by 6 bases and J by 2 bases, with 14 bases between them. Germline V lookup: CDR1 SGHVS, CDR2 FQNEAQ.

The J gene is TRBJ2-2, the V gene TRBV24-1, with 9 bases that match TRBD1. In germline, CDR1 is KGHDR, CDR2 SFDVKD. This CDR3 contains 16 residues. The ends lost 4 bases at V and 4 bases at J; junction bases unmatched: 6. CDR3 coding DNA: TGTGCCACCAGTGAACGGACAGGGGTAGGCACCGGGGAGCTGTTTTTT. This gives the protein CATSERTGVGTGELFF.

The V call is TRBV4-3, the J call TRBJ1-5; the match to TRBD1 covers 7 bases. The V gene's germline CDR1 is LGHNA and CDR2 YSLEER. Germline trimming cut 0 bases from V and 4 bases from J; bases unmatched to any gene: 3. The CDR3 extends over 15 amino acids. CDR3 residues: CASSQEDRQNQPQHF. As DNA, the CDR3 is TGCGCCAGCAGCCAAGAGGACAGGCAAAATCAGCCCCAGCATTTT.

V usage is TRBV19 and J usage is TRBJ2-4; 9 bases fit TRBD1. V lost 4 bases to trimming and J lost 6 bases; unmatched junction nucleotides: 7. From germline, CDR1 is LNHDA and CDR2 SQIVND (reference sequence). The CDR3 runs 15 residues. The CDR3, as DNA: TGTGCCAGTAGTAGTCGACAGGGGGTCTCAAACATTCAGTACTTC. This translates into CASSSRQGVSNIQYF.